A single TCR beta chain is shown here with its context. The antigen remains undetermined. CDR1 is SGHAT, CDR2 FQNNGV, per germline. The CDR3 is 16 amino acids. The sample originates from a study of T cells expressing NK-cell markers. Overall study results and limits: Dominance of the CD3+CD56-NKG2C+ fraction by these clonotypes also held in several donors. Dominant NKG2C+ clonotypes made up roughly 1.0-7.0% of CD8+ T cells in roughly 6 donors.

TCRdb reworked the 5' RACE reads into one entry per CDR3 protein, no DNA. Its table records hundreds of thousands of distinct CDR3 sequences. The chain employs TRBV11-2 and TRBJ2-3; lacking DNA, the TRBD1 call made by TCRdb goes unchecked. Material: blood T cells: a sorted CD56 or NKG2C T cell subset, CD4+ or CD8+ T cells, or bulk PBMC T cells (not recorded which). This clonotype originated in a man in his late teens or twenties in good health. Here the CDR3 reads CASSNPGQGITDTQYF. Combining the CDR3 with reference TRBV11-2 and TRBJ2-3 gives the whole variable domain EAGVAQSPRYKIIEKRQSVAFWCNPISGHATLYWYQQILGQGPKLLIQFQNNGVVDDSQLPKDRFSAERLKGVDSTLKIQPAKLEDSAVYLCASSNPGQGITDTQYFGPGTRLTVL.